The clone carrying this T cell receptor beta chain came up a few times. Its antigen remains unidentified. This entry is derived from a study of blood T cells in healthy people across ages. Donors were systemically healthy Caucasian individuals from Russia aged roughly 6 to 100 years. Next came a second PCR, run for roughly 6 to 11 cycles, which used a sample-barcoded 5' primer along with a J-beta primer mix. One entry per CDR3 protein, called by TCRdb with MiXCR from the 5' RACE reads. The sample consists of about 720,000 distinct CDR3 sequences, 22% of them appearing once. Study-wide results and limits: Among T cells, TCR beta diversity per million cells dropped roughly linearly as age rose. Versus aged donors, long-lived donors had higher diversity and more naive CD4+ cells.

The ends were cut back, 6 bases at V and 3 bases at J, with 11 bases in the middle. This CDR3 contains 13 residues. Germline V gives CDR1 MNHEY, CDR2 SVGAGI. The sequencing sample was made of blood. The chain employs TRBV6-5 and TRBJ1-1; a possible D gene is TRBD1 (6 bases). The origin of this receptor is a man in his 70s in good health. This CDR3 is CASRDSWDTEAFF. CDR3 DNA: TGTGCCAGCAGGGACAGTTGGGACACTGAAGCTTTCTTT.